This TCR beta chain was recovered during a study of blood T cell repertoires in COVID-19. Study summary: T cells, B-cell-depleted T cells, or PBMCs provided the cDNA or gDNA that served as material.

Only one count was recorded for this clone. Study processing details: Reference gene primers were amplified, and this amplification served to estimate nucleated cell counts. TCRdb's copy holds only in-frame clones and misses some; the assay was immunoSEQ multiplex PCR. V, J and clone size are those of that table, while D and trimming were read from the DNA. The sample gives 9,500 to 11,000 clones, 70% to 90% of which show up once; around 24% is in the top ten. Looked up from germline, CDR1 is SGDLS and CDR2 is YYNGEE. The CDR3 runs to 15 residues. The trim removed 3 bases at V and 9 bases at J, leaving 11 bases unmatched.

The sequence derives from a man aged 30 to 39 with active or convalescent COVID-19. The source material was peripheral blood. V is TRBV9 and J is TRBJ2-4; 8 nucleotides match TRBD1. The CDR3: CASSAGTGGGGIQYF. DNA for the CDR3: TGTGCCAGCAGCGCTGGAACAGGGGGAGGAGGCATTCAGTACTTC. The full variable domain, with the rest looked up from reference TRBV9 and TRBJ2-4, is DSGVTQTPKHLITATGQRVTLRCSPRSGDLSVYWYQQSLDQGLQFLIQYYNGEERAKGNILERFSAQQFPDLHSELNLSSLELGDSALYFCASSAGTGGGGIQYFGAGTRLSVL.